This TCR beta chain was profiled in a study of CD8+CD57+ T cells in acquired aplastic anemia. Study overall: Mean yield of DNA from sorted CD4+ and CD8+ cells was approximately 3 ug. Study-level findings and limits: Statistical testing detected no significant gap in CD8+ Simpson's diversity between patients and controls. Sharing between patients and controls was observed for twenty-nine CD8+ CDR3 sequences.

CD8+CD57+ cell expansion had been shown by flow cytometry in patients chosen for sequencing. Every patient presented with severe acquired aplastic anemia. The template used for profiling TCR beta VDJ and CDR3 was genomic DNA. A single record per CDR3 protein comes from TCRdb applying MiXCR to the reads. The table includes hundreds of thousands of distinct CDR3 sequences, under 40% detected once. This clonotype has more than one count but fewer than ten. No antigen is known for it. V dropped 2 bases and J dropped 1 base, with 14 bases sitting between them. This CDR3 spans 15 amino acids. Germline loops: CDR1 GTSNPN, CDR2 SVGIG (reference sequence).

The chain uses TRBV30 and TRBJ2-5; D might be TRBD1 (6 bases). Sequenced input: sorted CD4+, CD8+, or CD8+CD57+ T cells (not recorded which) from PBMCs. The sequence was collected from a human donor with aplastic anemia. CDR3 DNA sequence: TGTGCCTGGAGTCAACCGACAGGAATCCAAGAGACCCAGTACTTC. The encoded protein is CAWSQPTGIQETQYF.